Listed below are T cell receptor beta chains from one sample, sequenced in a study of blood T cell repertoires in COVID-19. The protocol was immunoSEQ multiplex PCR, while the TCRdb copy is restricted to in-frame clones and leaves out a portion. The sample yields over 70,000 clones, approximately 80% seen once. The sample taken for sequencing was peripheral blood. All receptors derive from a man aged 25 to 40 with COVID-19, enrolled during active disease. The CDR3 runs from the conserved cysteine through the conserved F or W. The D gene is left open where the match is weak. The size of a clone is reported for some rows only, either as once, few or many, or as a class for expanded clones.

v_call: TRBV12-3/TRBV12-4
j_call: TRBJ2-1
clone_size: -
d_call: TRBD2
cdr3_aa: CASSQGTTNEQFF
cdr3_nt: TGTGCCAGCAGTCAAGGGACTACCAATGAGCAGTTCTTC

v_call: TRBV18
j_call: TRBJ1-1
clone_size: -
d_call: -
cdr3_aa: CASSPQEDSTEAFF
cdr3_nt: TGTGCCAGCTCACCACAAGAGGATTCCACTGAAGCTTTCTTT

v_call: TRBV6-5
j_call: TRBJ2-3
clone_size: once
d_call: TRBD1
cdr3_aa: CAVRQGPTSTDTQYF
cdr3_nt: TGTGCCGTCAGACAGGGCCCGACTAGCACAGATACGCAGTATTTT

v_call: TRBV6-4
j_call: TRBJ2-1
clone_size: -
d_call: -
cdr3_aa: CASSGAVNNEQFF
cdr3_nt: TGTGCCAGCAGTGGGGCAGTAAACAATGAGCAGTTCTTC

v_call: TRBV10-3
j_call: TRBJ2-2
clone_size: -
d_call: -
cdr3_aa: CATAASLSTGELFF
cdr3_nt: TGTGCCACCGCGGCCTCACTAAGCACCGGGGAGCTGTTTTTT

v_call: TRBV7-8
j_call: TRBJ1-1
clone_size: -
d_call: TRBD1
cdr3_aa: CASSSGQASTEAFF
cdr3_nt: TGTGCCAGCAGCTCAGGACAGGCGAGCACTGAAGCTTTCTTT

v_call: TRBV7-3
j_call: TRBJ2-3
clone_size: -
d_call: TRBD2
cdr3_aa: CASSLTGLATSTDTQYF
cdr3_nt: TGTGCCAGCAGCTTAACGGGACTAGCGACTAGCACAGATACGCAGTATTTT

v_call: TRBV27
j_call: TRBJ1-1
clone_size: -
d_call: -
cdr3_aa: CASSPNRQMNTEAFF
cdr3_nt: TGTGCCAGCAGCCCTAATCGACAGATGAACACTGAAGCTTTCTTT

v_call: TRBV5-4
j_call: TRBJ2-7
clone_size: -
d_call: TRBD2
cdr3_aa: CASSYELAGFSYEQYF
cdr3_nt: TGTGCCAGCAGCTATGAACTAGCGGGGTTCTCCTACGAGCAGTACTTC

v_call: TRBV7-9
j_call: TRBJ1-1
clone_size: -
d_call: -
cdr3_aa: CASSFAGGDTEAFF
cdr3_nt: TGTGCCAGCAGCTTCGCCGGGGGAGACACTGAAGCTTTCTTT

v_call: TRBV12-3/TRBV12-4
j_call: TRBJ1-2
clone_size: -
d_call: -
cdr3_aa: CASSHTNYGYTF
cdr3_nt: TGTGCCAGCAGCCACACTAACTATGGCTACACCTTC

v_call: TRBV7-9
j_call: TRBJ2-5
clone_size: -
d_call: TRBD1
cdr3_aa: CATHPRQGEITETQYF
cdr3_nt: TGTGCCACACATCCAAGACAGGGGGAAATTACGGAGACCCAGTACTTC

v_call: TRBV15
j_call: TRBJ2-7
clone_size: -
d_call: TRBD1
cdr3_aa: CATGQGALEQYF
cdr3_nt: TGTGCCACCGGACAGGGGGCCCTGGAGCAGTACTTC

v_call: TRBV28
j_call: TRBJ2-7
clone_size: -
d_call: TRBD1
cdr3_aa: CASSQGGTGRRNEQYF
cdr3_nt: TGTGCCAGCAGTCAAGGGGGGACAGGAAGACGTAACGAGCAGTACTTC

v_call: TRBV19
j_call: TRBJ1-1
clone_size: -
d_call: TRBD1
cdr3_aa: CASSMTGTANTEAFF
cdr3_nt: TGTGCCAGTAGTATGACCGGGACAGCGAACACTGAAGCTTTCTTT

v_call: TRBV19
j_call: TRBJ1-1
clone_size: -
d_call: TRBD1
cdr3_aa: CASSPLVGTGRTEAFF
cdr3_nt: TGTGCCAGTAGTCCCCTAGTGGGGACAGGAAGGACTGAAGCTTTCTTT

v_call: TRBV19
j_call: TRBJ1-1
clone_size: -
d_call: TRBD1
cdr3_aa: CASSLTGGYTEAFF
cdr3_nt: TGTGCCAGTAGTCTCACAGGGGGATACACTGAAGCTTTCTTT

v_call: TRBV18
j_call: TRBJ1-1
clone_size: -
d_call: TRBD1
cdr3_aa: CASSPRGTGMNTEAFF
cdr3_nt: TGTGCCAGCTCACCACGGGGGACAGGGATGAACACTGAAGCTTTCTTT

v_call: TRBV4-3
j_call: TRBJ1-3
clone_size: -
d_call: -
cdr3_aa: CASSDASLGNTIYF
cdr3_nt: TGCGCCAGCAGCGATGCGTCCTTAGGAAACACCATATATTTT

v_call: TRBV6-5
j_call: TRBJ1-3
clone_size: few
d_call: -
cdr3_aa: CASSTDGSSGNTIYF
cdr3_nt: TGTGCCAGCAGTACGGACGGGAGCTCTGGAAACACCATATATTTT

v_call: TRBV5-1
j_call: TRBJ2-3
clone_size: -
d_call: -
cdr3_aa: CASSFGGGTDTQYF
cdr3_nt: TGCGCCAGCAGCTTCGGGGGAGGCACAGATACGCAGTATTTT

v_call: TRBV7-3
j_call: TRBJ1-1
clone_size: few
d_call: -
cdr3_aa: CASSLAGTNTEAFF
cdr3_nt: TGTGCCAGCAGCTTAGCCGGTACCAACACTGAAGCTTTCTTT

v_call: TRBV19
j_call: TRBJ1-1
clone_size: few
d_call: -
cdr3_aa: CASSILQGLGTEAFF
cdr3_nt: TGTGCCAGTAGTATCTTACAGGGTTTGGGCACTGAAGCTTTCTTT

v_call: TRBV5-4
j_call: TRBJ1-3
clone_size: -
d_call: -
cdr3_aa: CASSSRVYGDTIYF
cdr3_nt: TGTGCCAGCAGCTCCAGGGTTTATGGAGACACCATATATTTT

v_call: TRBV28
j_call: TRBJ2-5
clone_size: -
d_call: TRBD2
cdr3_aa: CASRRSGRETQYF
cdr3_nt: TGTGCCAGCAGACGTAGCGGGAGGGAGACCCAGTACTTC

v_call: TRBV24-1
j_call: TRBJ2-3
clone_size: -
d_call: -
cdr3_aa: CATSLTDTQYF
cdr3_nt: TGTGCCACCAGTCTAACAGATACGCAGTATTTT

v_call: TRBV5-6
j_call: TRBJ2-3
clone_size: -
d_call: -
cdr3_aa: CASSQDRRYTDTQYF
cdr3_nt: TGTGCCAGCAGCCAAGACAGGAGATACACAGATACGCAGTATTTT

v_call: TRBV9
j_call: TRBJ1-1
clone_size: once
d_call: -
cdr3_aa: CASSVGSGNTEAFF
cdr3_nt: TGTGCCAGCAGCGTAGGAAGCGGAAACACTGAAGCTTTCTTT

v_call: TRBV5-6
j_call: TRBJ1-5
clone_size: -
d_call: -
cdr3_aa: CASSTYRVGNQPQHF
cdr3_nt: TGTGCCAGCAGCACGTACAGGGTTGGCAATCAGCCCCAGCATTTT

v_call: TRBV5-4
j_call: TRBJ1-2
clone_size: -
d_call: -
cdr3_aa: CASSLEGPGRGYTF
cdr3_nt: TGTGCCAGCAGCTTGGAGGGGCCCGGACGAGGCTACACCTTC

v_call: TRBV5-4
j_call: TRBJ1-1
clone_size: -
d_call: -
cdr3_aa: CASSWRAGTEAFF
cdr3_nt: TGTGCCAGCAGCTGGAGGGCGGGGACTGAAGCTTTCTTT

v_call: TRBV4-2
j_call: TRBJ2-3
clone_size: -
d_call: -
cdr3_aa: CASSQDNTDTQYF
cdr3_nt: TGTGCCAGCAGCCAAGACAACACAGATACGCAGTATTTT

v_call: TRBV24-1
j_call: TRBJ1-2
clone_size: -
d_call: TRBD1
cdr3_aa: CATQPGQNYGYTF
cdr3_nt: TGTGCCACGCAACCGGGACAGAACTATGGCTACACCTTC

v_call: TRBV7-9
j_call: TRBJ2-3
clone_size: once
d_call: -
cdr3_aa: CASSHLRTGTDTQYF
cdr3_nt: TGTGCCAGCAGCCACTTACGGACAGGCACAGATACGCAGTATTTT

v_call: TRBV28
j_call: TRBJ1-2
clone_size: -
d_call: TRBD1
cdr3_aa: CASMAGGWVYGYTF
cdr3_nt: TGTGCCAGCATGGCAGGGGGTTGGGTCTATGGCTACACCTTC

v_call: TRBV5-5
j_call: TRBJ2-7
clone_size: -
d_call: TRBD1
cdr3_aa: CASSRTGLPPVYEQYF
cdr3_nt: TGTGCCAGCAGCAGGACAGGCCTTCCCCCCGTCTACGAGCAGTACTTC

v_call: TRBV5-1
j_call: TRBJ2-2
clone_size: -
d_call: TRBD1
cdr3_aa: CASSQGQGRVRSTGELFF
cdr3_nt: TGCGCCAGCAGCCAGGGACAGGGGCGGGTCAGGAGCACCGGGGAGCTGTTTTTT

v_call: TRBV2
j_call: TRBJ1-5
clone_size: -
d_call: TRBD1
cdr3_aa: CASRTGQWDNQPQHF
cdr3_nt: TGTGCCAGCAGGACGGGACAGTGGGACAATCAGCCCCAGCATTTT

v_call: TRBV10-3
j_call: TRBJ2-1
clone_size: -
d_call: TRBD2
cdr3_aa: CAISETGGTSGRGNEQFF
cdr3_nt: TGTGCCATCAGTGAGACGGGAGGAACTAGCGGGAGAGGAAATGAGCAGTTCTTC

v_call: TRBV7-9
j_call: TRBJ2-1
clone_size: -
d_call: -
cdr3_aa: CASSPSRQSNEQFF
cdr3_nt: TGTGCCAGCAGCCCTAGTCGCCAGAGTAATGAGCAGTTCTTC

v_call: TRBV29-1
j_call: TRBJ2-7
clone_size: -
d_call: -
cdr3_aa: CSVSGTPVSSEQYF
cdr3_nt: TGCAGCGTATCCGGGACACCCGTATCCTCCGAGCAGTACTTC

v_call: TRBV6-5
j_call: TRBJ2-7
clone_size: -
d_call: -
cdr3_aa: CASSPQGEVWEQYF
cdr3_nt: TGTGCCAGCAGTCCGCAGGGTGAAGTTTGGGAGCAGTACTTC

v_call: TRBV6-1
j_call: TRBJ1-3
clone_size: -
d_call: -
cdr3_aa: CASSEARGFGNTIYF
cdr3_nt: TGTGCCAGCAGTGAAGCTAGAGGGTTTGGAAACACCATATATTTT

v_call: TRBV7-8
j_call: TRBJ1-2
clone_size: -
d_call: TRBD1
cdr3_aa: CASSQTGGSNYGYTF
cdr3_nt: TGTGCCAGCAGCCAGACAGGGGGCTCTAACTATGGCTACACCTTC

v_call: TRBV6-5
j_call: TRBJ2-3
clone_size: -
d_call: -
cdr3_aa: CASSYWAGDKDTQYF
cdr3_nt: TGTGCCAGCAGTTACTGGGCAGGGGATAAAGATACGCAGTATTTT

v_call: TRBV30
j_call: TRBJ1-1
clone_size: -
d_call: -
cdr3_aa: CAWSGGRVQNTEAFF
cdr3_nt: TGTGCCTGGAGCGGGGGGCGGGTTCAGAACACTGAAGCTTTCTTT

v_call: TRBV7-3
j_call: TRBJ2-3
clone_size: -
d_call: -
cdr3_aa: CASSLTDSKDTQYF
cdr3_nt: TGTGCCAGCAGCTTAACGGACTCCAAAGATACGCAGTATTTT

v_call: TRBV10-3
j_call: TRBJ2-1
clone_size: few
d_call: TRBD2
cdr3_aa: CAISEGLARSQFF
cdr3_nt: TGTGCCATCAGTGAGGGACTAGCTCGGTCGCAGTTCTTC

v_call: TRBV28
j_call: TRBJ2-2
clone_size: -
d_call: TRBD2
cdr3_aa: CASWRTSGYTGELFF
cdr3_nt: TGTGCCAGCTGGCGGACTAGCGGATACACCGGGGAGCTGTTTTTT

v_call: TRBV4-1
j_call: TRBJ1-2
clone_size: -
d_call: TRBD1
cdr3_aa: CASSRTGANYGYTF
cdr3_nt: TGCGCCAGCAGCCGTACAGGGGCCAACTATGGCTACACCTTC

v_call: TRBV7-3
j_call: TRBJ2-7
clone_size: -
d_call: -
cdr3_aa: CASSLGGWGVDEQYF
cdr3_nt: TGTGCCAGCAGCTTAGGTGGCTGGGGCGTCGACGAGCAGTACTTC

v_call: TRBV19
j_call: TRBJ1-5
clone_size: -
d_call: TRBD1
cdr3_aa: CASSHRGVNQPQHF
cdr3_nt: TGTGCCAGTAGCCACAGGGGGGTAAATCAGCCCCAGCATTTT

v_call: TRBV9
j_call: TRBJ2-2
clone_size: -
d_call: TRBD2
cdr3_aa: CASSPKALAGPTGELFF
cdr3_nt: TGTGCCAGCAGCCCAAAAGCCCTAGCGGGGCCCACCGGGGAGCTGTTTTTT

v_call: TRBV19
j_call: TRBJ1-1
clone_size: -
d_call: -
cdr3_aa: CASSIAGAEDTEAFF
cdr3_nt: TGTGCCAGTAGTATCGCAGGCGCGGAGGACACTGAAGCTTTCTTT

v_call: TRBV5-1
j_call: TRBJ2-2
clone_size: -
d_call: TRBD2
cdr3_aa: CASSHPSGTNTGELFF
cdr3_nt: TGCGCCAGCAGCCATCCTAGCGGGACGAACACCGGGGAGCTGTTTTTT

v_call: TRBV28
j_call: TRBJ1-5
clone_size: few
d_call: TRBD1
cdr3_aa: CASSTDRVQPQHF
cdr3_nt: TGTGCCAGCAGTACCGACAGGGTACAGCCCCAGCATTTT

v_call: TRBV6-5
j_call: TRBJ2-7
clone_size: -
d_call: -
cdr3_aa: CASSYSIQAYEQYF
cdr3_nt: TGTGCCAGCAGTTACTCGATACAAGCCTACGAGCAGTACTTC